Detailed here is one T cell receptor beta chain. Antigen specificity is unknown. Whole blood that had not undergone T cell sorting provided the isolated total RNA. The data stem from a study of monozygotic twins with inflammatory bowel disease. General study points: In patient repertoires, differing immunosuppressive treatments may have added some variability.

CDR3 length: 18 residues. CDR1 is SGHRS and CDR2 is YFSETQ in the germline V gene. The authors used approximately 3,300 ng of total RNA per TCR library. Addition of UMIs with a 6-nucleotide sample barcode was achieved by template switching. TCRdb re-called the 5' RACE reads; one entry per CDR3 protein, DNA not given. This sample's table has hundreds of thousands of distinct CDR3 sequences. Sequenced: blood. The TCR was taken from a human donor with ulcerative colitis or Crohn's disease, or a healthy co-twin of an affected twin (not recorded which). This sequence joins TRBV5-1 and TRBJ2-5; the D gene TCRdb calls, TRBD2, cannot be checked with no DNA. CDR3 residues: CASSFSSSGGRRQETQYF.